This record concerns one TCR beta chain sequence. The data derive from a study of blood T cell repertoires in COVID-19. The ends lost 6 bases at V and 4 bases at J; junction bases unmatched: 5. This CDR3 contains 13 residues. Germline V lookup: CDR1 SNHLY, CDR2 FYNNEI. Repertoires were generated with immunoSEQ multiplex PCR, while TCRdb's copy carries only in-frame clones and drops some. The repertoire has about 85,000 clones, nearly 90% of them found once; the top ten carry roughly 4%. The chain employs TRBV2 and TRBJ1-1, with 7 bases fitting TRBD1. This TCR derives from a woman of 80 years or more with active or convalescent COVID-19. Source material: peripheral blood. CDR3 bases: TGTGCCAGCAGGAAAACAGGGGCCACTGAAGCTTTCTTT. It is translated as CASRKTGATEAFF.